This T cell receptor beta chain emerged from a study of regulatory T cells in long-lasting Graves disease (dated by TCRdb to the early 2020s). With regard to the full study: Patients with newly diagnosed Graves' disease had been on antithyroid drugs for under 3 months. Patients with persistent Graves' disease were compared with patients with newly diagnosed Graves' disease using TCR sequencing and RNA sequencing of peripheral blood. The study was conducted in China and was registered as a clinical trial. TCR sequencing covered some 13 persistent and approximately 20 newly diagnosed Graves' disease patients, around 33 samples in total. Results and caveats for the whole study, not just this receptor: The authors acknowledged the small sample size as a limitation that may reduce accuracy. Compared with newly diagnosed patients, patients with persistent Graves' disease had lower TCR Shannon entropy and fewer highly expanded clones, which suggests clonal expansion. Only peripheral blood was studied, because thyroid tissue, the primary lesion, was inaccessible. Sequencing and analysis were restricted to the TCR beta chain. Persistent patients shared more public clonotypes among themselves (around 3,000) than newly diagnosed patients did (more than 950). Preferential use of TRBV28, TRBJ1-2 and TRBJ2-5 was observed in persistent disease, whereas TRBV20-1 and TRBJ2-1 were favored in newly diagnosed disease.

This clonotype has a count of ten or more. The antigen it binds to is not known. Per-base quality was not reported, and no clone a single base away is much larger than it. The library relied on multiplex PCR. Sequencing was carried out with an Illumina HiSeq 4000. To build TCR beta libraries, CDR3 regions were amplified by Arm-PCR using iRepertoire HTBI primers. Before sequencing, the PCR products went through gel purification. In the paper's pipeline: Across samples, 55 to 80 TRBV and 14 TRBJ segments were identified and used for gene usage analysis of CDR3 amino acid clonotypes. COPE and FqMerger were used to merge filtered high-quality paired reads into contigs. BLAST was used to align contigs to the IMGT TRBV, TRBD and TRBJ reference genes, and CDR3 was defined following IMGT. Highly expanded clones were defined as clonotypes with a frequency above 0.1%. Shannon entropy served as the measure of repertoire diversity, while the Gini coefficient captured V-J evenness. Clonotypes shared by more than one individual were considered public. The public sequencing data were trimmed at Q25 with fastp and processed into clonotypes with MiXCR by TCRdb, which kept only in-frame beta chains. Entries are consolidated by CDR3 protein sequence, retaining the most common genes and DNA. The V and J calls were not made by the authors but by TCRdb's processing. A total of under 300,000 distinct CDR3 sequences appear in this sample, approximately 20% of them only once. Less than 25% of the sample goes to the ten largest clones.

The cysteine opens and the phenylalanine closes a CDR3 of 13 amino acids. Only CDR3 DNA remains: 39 bases, in frame from the first base. V is cut by 0 bases and J by 7 bases, and the space between the germline ends is 9 bases. Looking up the germline V gene (reference sequence) yields CDR1 LGHDT and CDR2 YNNKEL. This specimen's time point label, interpreted: newly diagnosed GD, antithyroid drugs for less than 3 months. For both TCR sequencing and RNA sequencing, RNA was extracted from PBMCs using TRIzol. The diagnosis of Graves' disease was made according to American Thyroid Association guidelines. Patients were recruited from an endocrinology department in Xi'an, China. From each patient, around 8.3 milliliters of peripheral blood was collected into an EDTA anticoagulant tube. Ficoll Paque Plus density gradient separation was used to isolate PBMCs, and no further T cell sorting was done. An Agilent 2100 Bioanalyzer and agarose gel were used to check RNA quality, and a NanoDrop 2000 was used to measure RNA concentration.

Sequenced material: peripheral blood mononuclear cells (PBMCs), taken at new diagnosis, from a patient treated with antithyroid drugs. The clonotype comes from a female donor with Graves disease. The chain is encoded by TRBV3-1 joined to TRBJ1-1; TRBD1 is possibly the D segment (5 matching bases). In nucleotide form, the sequence is TGTGCCAGCAGCCAAGACCCGAGGGGTGAAGCTTTCTTT. Translated, it gives CASSQDPRGEAFF.